This T cell receptor (beta chain) was captured in a study of blood T cell repertoires in COVID-19. The V gene's germline CDR1 is LGHNA and CDR2 YNFKEQ. Trimming left V 4 bases short and J 5 bases short, with 20 bases between. This CDR3 is 16 amino acids long. Method: immunoSEQ multiplex PCR; TCRdb's copy keeps in-frame clones and lacks some. The sample holds approximately 200,000 clones, roughly 89% seen once. The receptor comes from a middle-aged woman with acute COVID-19. The rearrangement uses TRBV4-2 and TRBJ1-1; D ambiguous. The sequenced sample consisted of PBMCs or T cells enriched from blood (not recorded which). The CDR3 sequence is CASSPSSIERETEAFF. The CDR3 DNA reads TGTGCCAGCAGCCCCTCTTCGATCGAGCGGGAGACTGAAGCTTTCTTT.